These 24 T cell receptor beta chains were all obtained from the same sample, sequenced in a study of human T cells and chemical hapten exposure. Time point of the sample: healthy volunteer bleed at 6 weeks. Before extraction, the whole blood was not fractionated, and total RNA was taken from it. One entry per CDR3 protein, called by TCRdb with MiXCR from the RACE reads. The sample yields about 77,000 distinct CDR3 sequences, around 9.3% seen once. Sequences were obtained from whole blood. These receptors all stem from a female donor in good health. Some clones in this sample may be carry-over from other donors' samples.

V gene TRBV15 combines with J gene TRBJ1-6; D is ambiguous. Germline CDR1 reads LNHNV; CDR2 reads YYDKDF (reference sequence). V shed 0 bases and J shed 11 bases, with 14 bases lying between them. The CDR3 length is 15 residues. CDR3 DNA: TGTGCCACCAGCAGAGATCGGAGTGGGAGTGCACCCCTCCACTTT. Protein: CATSRDRSGSAPLHF.

This clonotype has ten or more counts. The chain has TRBV6-4 and TRBJ1-5; no clear D gene. The V gene's germline CDR1 is MRHNA and CDR2 SNTAGT. The CDR3 is 15 residues long. The germline V and J ends were trimmed by 5 bases and 1 base, with 12 bases remaining between them. CDR3 region: CASSRDALSNQPQHF. The CDR3 DNA follows: TGTGCCAGCAGTCGAGACGCGTTGAGCAATCAGCCCCAGCATTTT.

This clonotype was detected many times. This chain connects TRBV6-1 to TRBJ1-3; D remains ambiguous. CDR3 length equals 17 residues. Between the trimmed V and J ends, which lost 5 bases and 0 bases, there was a span of 17 bases. Germline CDR1 reads MNHNS; CDR2 reads SASEGT. The CDR3 spells CASSPSRSEGSGNTIYF. Here the CDR3 DNA reads TGTGCCAGCAGTCCCAGTCGGTCGGAAGGCTCTGGAAACACCATATATTTT.

The rearrangement uses TRBV7-8 and TRBJ2-4; no definite D call. The CDR3 is 13 amino acids. Germline values: CDR1 SGHVS, CDR2 FQNEAQ. Trimming cost V 4 bases and J 5 bases, with 9 bases left between them. In DNA form, the CDR3 reads TGTGCCAGCAGCTCGACCTCAGAAAACATTCAGTACTTC. Residues: CASSSTSENIQYF.

V usage is TRBV6-5 and J usage is TRBJ2-7, with D maybe TRBD2 (5 bases). This CDR3 is built from 14 residues. In germline, CDR1 is MNHEY, CDR2 SVGAGI. V lost 9 bases and J 0 bases, leaving 15 bases between the germline ends. The chain's CDR3 is CASRPGISSYEQYF. The CDR3 region has the DNA TGTGCCAGTCGCCCGGGGATTAGCTCCTACGAGCAGTACTTC.

This clonotype has only a few counts. The chain uses TRBV12-3 or TRBV12-4 and TRBJ1-5; D gene unclear. The V end lost 4 bases, the J end lost 0 bases, and 10 bases lay between the germline ends. The CDR3 loop spans 15 amino acids. In DNA, the CDR3 is TGTGCCAGCAGTTCGCGAGATATTAGCAATCAGCCCCAGCATTTT. This codes for CASSSRDISNQPQHF.

This clonotype was picked up a small number of times. The chain carries TRBV27 and TRBJ2-3; 9 nucleotides agree with TRBD2. This CDR3 spans 15 amino acids. In germline, CDR1 is MNHEY, CDR2 SMNVEV (reference sequence). V lost 5 bases, J lost 5 bases, and 8 bases stayed unmatched. The CDR3 region has the DNA TGTGCCAGCAGTCCCCTAGCGGGGTGGGTAGATACGCAGTATTTT. Encoded protein: CASSPLAGWVDTQYF.

This clonotype was seen only a few times. This chain uses TRBV6-2 or TRBV6-3 with TRBJ2-1; the D gene is possibly TRBD1 (5 bases). CDR3 length: 15 residues. The ends were cut back, 6 bases at V and 5 bases at J, with 17 bases in the middle. Germline lookup yields CDR1 MNHEY and CDR2 SVGEGT. CDR3 nucleotide sequence: TGTGCCAGCAGCGTTCGCAGGGCAGAAGACAATGAGCAGTTCTTC. Amino acids: CASSVRRAEDNEQFF.

At least ten counts were recorded for this clonotype. The chain combines TRBV4-3 with TRBJ1-2; D gene ambiguous. The CDR3 has 17 residues. Germline V CDR1 and CDR2: LGHNA, YSLEER. With 0 bases removed from V and 2 bases from J, the gap between germline ends came to 16 bases. The CDR3 nucleotides read TGCGCCAGCAGCCAAGATGAGTTAGGCAGCTACAACTATGGCTACACCTTC. Its protein product is CASSQDELGSYNYGYTF.

This clonotype was seen many times. The chain uses TRBV6-2 or TRBV6-3 and TRBJ1-3, with D hard to call. The V end lost 2 bases, the J end lost 0 bases, and 5 bases lay between the germline ends. CDR1 is MNHEY and CDR2 is SVGEGT in the germline V gene. The CDR3 consists of 14 residues. DNA for the CDR3: TGTGCCAGCAGTTACCGCTTCTCTGGAAACACCATATATTTT. The encoded protein is CASSYRFSGNTIYF.

This clonotype was detected ten times or more. V and J are TRBV20-1 and TRBJ1-6; TRBD1 might be the D (5 bases). V lost 3 bases to trimming and J lost 7 bases, with 13 bases between them. Germline lookup yields CDR1 DFQATT and CDR2 SNEGSKA (reference sequence). The CDR3 loop spans 14 amino acids. CDR3 amino acids: CSASKGRLNSPLHF. Written as DNA, the CDR3 is TGCAGTGCTAGTAAGGGACGGCTGAATTCACCCCTCCACTTT.

The sample holds a few counts of this clonotype. The chain uses TRBV27 and TRBJ1-5, with D unresolved. The CDR3 totals 23 residues. Germline values: CDR1 MNHEY, CDR2 SMNVEV (reference sequence). V was shortened by 6 bases and J by 0 bases, with 36 bases between the two germline ends. The CDR3 spells CASSSFRLVWSARDPHSNQPQHF. The CDR3 DNA sequence: TGTGCCAGCAGCTCATTTAGGTTGGTTTGGTCCGCGCGAGACCCTCATAGCAATCAGCCCCAGCATTTT.

This clonotype was detected ten times or more. The CDR3 DNA follows: TGTGCCAGCAGTGAAGAGGACGCAATCGAAGCTTTCTTT. This gives the protein CASSEEDAIEAFF. This rearrangement joins TRBV25-1 to TRBJ1-1; no reliable D call. The CDR3 spans 13 residues. Per the germline V gene, CDR1 is MGHDK and CDR2 is SYGVNS. Trimming removed 2 bases from V and 8 bases from J, with 12 bases in between.

There are a few counts of this clonotype. This sequence joins TRBV5-1 and TRBJ1-1; D is unclear. Trimming removed 0 bases from V and 3 bases from J, with 15 bases in between. The germline V gene has CDR1 SGHRS and CDR2 YFSETQ. The CDR3 is made up of 16 amino acids. This chain's CDR3 is CASSLAPSGVDTEAFF. In nucleotides, the CDR3 is TGCGCCAGCAGCTTGGCCCCCTCTGGGGTGGACACTGAAGCTTTCTTT.

This clonotype was found many times. The CDR3 is CSARGAWQTQYF. The CDR3, as DNA: TGCAGTGCTAGAGGAGCTTGGCAGACGCAGTATTTT. The gene calls are TRBV20-1 and TRBJ2-3; unclear D gene. Trimming pared 1 base from V and 9 bases from J, leaving 11 bases between. Germline loops: CDR1 DFQATT, CDR2 SNEGSKA (reference sequence). CDR3 length equals 12 residues.

This clonotype has ten or more counts. The chain combines TRBV20-1 with TRBJ1-5; D not resolved. The CDR3 extends over 14 amino acids. The V gene's germline CDR1 is DFQATT and CDR2 SNEGSKA (reference sequence). Trimming left V 3 bases short and J 5 bases short, with 14 bases between. This CDR3 is CSASLGFQDQPQHF. In nucleotides, the CDR3 is TGCAGTGCTAGTCTGGGGTTTCAGGATCAGCCCCAGCATTTT.

This clonotype has only a few counts. The rearrangement uses TRBV20-1 and TRBJ1-5, with D possibly matching TRBD1 (6 bases). The germline V and J ends were trimmed by 7 bases and 4 bases, with 14 bases remaining between them. Per germline, CDR1 DFQATT and CDR2 SNEGSKA (reference sequence). CDR3 length equals 13 residues. CDR3: CSERGQGNQPQHF. CDR3 sequence (DNA): TGCAGTGAAAGAGGGCAGGGGAATCAGCCCCAGCATTTT.

The gene calls are TRBV12-3 or TRBV12-4 and TRBJ2-3; 9 bases are a match to TRBD1. V lost 6 bases to trimming and J lost 2 bases; unmatched junction nucleotides: 6. This CDR3 contains 15 residues. CDR3 amino acids: CASRTGTGTTDTQYF. CDR3 DNA: TGTGCCAGCAGAACAGGGACAGGGACCACAGATACGCAGTATTTT.

This clonotype was counted a few times. The chain has TRBV6-1 and TRBJ1-1; TRBD1 matches 9 bases. V lost 5 bases, J lost 5 bases, and 9 bases stayed unmatched. In germline, CDR1 is MNHNS, CDR2 SASEGT. CDR3 length: 15 amino acids. CDR3 sequence: CASSPRTGEVTEAFF. The DNA for the CDR3 is TGTGCCAGCAGTCCCCGGACAGGGGAGGTAACTGAAGCTTTCTTT.

This clonotype was observed many times. This sequence joins TRBV2 and TRBJ1-1; 7 positions match TRBD1. V trimming: 0 bases; J trimming: 2 bases; junction bases outside the gene matches: 6. CDR3 length: 16 residues. The germline V gene has CDR1 SNHLY and CDR2 FYNNEI. As DNA, the CDR3 is TGTGCCAGCAGTGAAGCTGGCCAGGGGGACAACACTGAAGCTTTCTTT. Amino acid sequence: CASSEAGQGDNTEAFF. Full variable domain (rest looked up from reference TRBV2 and TRBJ1-1): EPEVTQTPSHQVTQMGQEVILRCVPISNHLYFYWYRQILGQKVEFLVSFYNNEISEKSEIFDDQFSVERPDGSNFTLKIRSTKLEDSAMYFCASSEAGQGDNTEAFFGQGTRLTVV.

The sample holds a few counts of this clonotype. This chain uses TRBV12-3 or TRBV12-4 with TRBJ1-1; no reliable D call. The CDR3 totals 14 residues. Trimming pared 6 bases from V and 0 bases from J, leaving 11 bases between. The CDR3 loop reads CASSHRLMNTEAFF. For the CDR3, the DNA is TGTGCCAGCAGCCACAGATTAATGAACACTGAAGCTTTCTTT.

With regard to this clonotype: This may come from a read error, since a much larger clone is one base off. The rearrangement joins TRBV10-3 to TRBJ2-3, with TRBD2 matching over 8 bases. Germline V CDR1 and CDR2: ENHRY, SYGVKD. Trimming cost V 6 bases and J 0 bases; bases outside gene matches: 11. The CDR3 is made up of 17 amino acids. In DNA form, the CDR3 reads TGTGCCATCAGAGGGGCGGGGGGCCGGACTAGCACAGATACGCAGTATTTT. Translation gives CAIRGAGGRTSTDTQYF.

Note on this clonotype: This may be a read error, as it is one base from a much larger clone. V usage is TRBV29-1 and J usage is TRBJ2-7, with 11 bases identical to TRBD2. Losses at the gene ends were 7 bases for V and 2 bases for J; bases not matched to a gene: 7. The length of the CDR3 is 14 residues. Looked up from germline, CDR1 is SQVTM and CDR2 is ANQGSEA. The CDR3 sequence: CSAISGGVTYEQYF. CDR3 bases: TGCAGCGCCATTAGCGGGGGGGTTACCTACGAGCAGTACTTC.

This rearrangement joins TRBV12-3 or TRBV12-4 to TRBJ1-5, with 9 bases that match TRBD1. The V gene end was trimmed by 2 bases and the J gene end by 6 bases; junction bases not matched to a gene: 5. The CDR3 has 15 amino acids. CDR3 loop: CASSLMGQGSQPQHF. CDR3 DNA sequence: TGTGCCAGCAGTTTAATGGGACAGGGAAGTCAGCCCCAGCATTTT.